These 18 T cell receptor beta chains originate from one sample sequenced in a study of blood T cell repertoires in COVID-19. Here immunoSEQ multiplex PCR was the method, and the copy in TCRdb shows in-frame clones only, minus some. The sample holds about 150,000 clones, roughly 78% seen once. The material sequenced was peripheral blood. The receptor source for this set is a human donor with acute or convalescent COVID-19. The donor label of this sample is uncertain.

V and J are TRBV11-2 and TRBJ2-5; D is uncertain. Germline lookup yields CDR1 SGHAT and CDR2 FQNNGV. Trimming removed 2 bases from V and 5 bases from J, with 6 bases in between. CDR3 length: 12 amino acids. The CDR3 spells CASSLTGETQYF. Written as DNA, the CDR3 is TGTGCCAGCAGCTTAACCGGGGAGACCCAGTACTTC.

The chain joins TRBV20-1 to TRBJ1-2; 9 bases agree with TRBD1. With V trimmed by 7 bases and J by 13 bases, 10 bases remained unmatched. Germline V gives CDR1 DFQATT, CDR2 SNEGSKA (reference sequence). The CDR3 length is 11 residues. CDR3 bases: TGCAGTGGCAGGGACAGGGAGTTTTGCACCTTC. Its protein product is CSGRDREFCTF.

The chain combines TRBV2 with TRBJ1-2; 8 bases fit TRBD1. The germline V gene has CDR1 SNHLY and CDR2 FYNNEI. Trimming at V came to 6 bases and at J to 2 bases, leaving 5 bases not matched to a gene. This CDR3 region has 14 residues. Here the CDR3 reads CASSAGGLNYGYTF. For the CDR3, the DNA is TGTGCCAGCAGCGCAGGGGGCTTGAACTATGGCTACACCTTC.

V is TRBV19 and J is TRBJ1-4; 12 bases fit TRBD1. The V and J ends lost 8 bases and 3 bases, in that order; junction bases with no gene match: 4. Germline CDR1 LNHDA, CDR2 SQIVND (reference sequence). The CDR3 spans 15 residues. As DNA, the CDR3 is TGTGCCAGTTCCGGGACAGGGGGCCCTAATGAAAAACTGTTTTTT. It translates to CASSGTGGPNEKLFF.

The genes are TRBV5-4 and TRBJ1-2; TRBD1 is a possible D gene (5 bases). This CDR3 spans 13 amino acids. V shed 0 bases and J shed 4 bases, with 7 bases lying between them. The V gene's germline CDR1 is SGHNT and CDR2 YYREEE (reference sequence). CDR3 in DNA: TGTGCCAGCAGCTTGGACGGGGGCTATGGCTACACCTTC. Amino acids: CASSLDGGYGYTF.

This chain joins TRBV5-4 and TRBJ2-3, with a weak D call TRBD1 (5 bases). CDR3 length: 15 amino acids. Germline CDR1 is SGHNT and CDR2 is YYREEE (reference sequence). Deletions cut 3 bases from V and 9 bases from J, with 20 bases between. This CDR3 is CASSSRGHKDETQYF. The CDR3 nucleotides read TGTGCCAGCAGCTCGCGTGGACACAAGGATGAGACGCAGTATTTT. Full variable domain (remainder filled in from reference TRBV5-4 and TRBJ2-3): ETGVTQSPTHLIKTRGQQVTLRCSSQSGHNTVSWYQQALGQGPQFIFQYYREEENGRGNFPPRFSGLQFPNYSSELNVNALELDDSALYLCASSSRGHKDETQYFGPGTRLTVL.

This clone was picked up a small number of times. The rearrangement uses TRBV7-2 and TRBJ1-4; D remains ambiguous. The CDR3 runs to 19 residues. Germline V lookup: CDR1 SGHTA, CDR2 FQGNSA. V dropped 1 base and J dropped 10 bases, with 28 bases sitting between them. This chain's CDR3 is CASSLVPPGFDRVEVKLFF. In DNA form, the CDR3 reads TGTGCCAGCAGCTTAGTCCCTCCGGGATTCGACCGAGTGGAAGTAAAACTGTTTTTT.

This chain joins TRBV7-9 and TRBJ1-3; D is ambiguous. CDR1 SEHNR and CDR2 FQNEAQ come from the germline V gene (reference sequence). V was pared by 5 bases and J by 1 base, with 9 bases between. CDR3 length: 14 amino acids. The chain's CDR3 is CASSRLGSGNTIYF. CDR3 in DNA: TGTGCCAGCAGCCGCCTCGGTTCTGGAAACACCATATATTTT.

This chain connects TRBV30 to TRBJ1-1; 9 nucleotides line up with TRBD1. CDR3 length: 15 residues. Germline CDR1 and CDR2: GTSNPN and SVGIG (reference sequence). Unmatched junction bases numbered 9, after V lost 3 bases and J lost 4 bases. The CDR3: CAWRPQGASITEAFF. The CDR3 nucleotides read TGTGCCTGGAGACCACAGGGGGCAAGTATCACTGAAGCTTTCTTT.

The chain carries TRBV10-2 and TRBJ1-2; a possible D gene is TRBD1 (5 bases). CDR3 length: 16 residues. Trimming stripped 5 bases from V and 4 bases from J, with 20 bases between. In germline, CDR1 is WSHSY, CDR2 SAAADI. In nucleotides, the CDR3 is TGCGCCAGCAGTCGAACGGAGGGGAGGGGTTCCTATGGCTACACCTTC. It specifies CASSRTEGRGSYGYTF.

The chain links TRBV7-2 to TRBJ1-6; D is ambiguous. V gave up 2 bases and J gave up 7 bases, with 9 bases separating them. CDR1 and CDR2 from the germline V gene are SGHTA and FQGNSA. The CDR3 loop spans 14 amino acids. In nucleotides, the CDR3 is TGTGCCAGCAGCTTAAGAACAGAAAATTCACCCCTCCACTTT. Protein product: CASSLRTENSPLHF. Together with reference TRBV7-2 and TRBJ1-6, the CDR3 gives the full variable domain: GAGVSQSPSNKVTEKGKDVELRCDPISGHTALYWYRQSLGQGLEFLIYFQGNSAPDKSGLPSDRFSAERTGGSVSTLTIQRTQQEDSAVYLCASSLRTENSPLHFGNGTRLTVT.

The chain combines TRBV5-1 with TRBJ2-1; TRBD2 aligns across 12 bases. This CDR3 is built from 16 residues. The junction had 7 bases not matched to a gene; V was cut back by 0 bases and J by 9 bases. CDR1 SGHRS and CDR2 YFSETQ come from the germline V gene. The CDR3 protein is CASSLAGLAGGREQFF. The CDR3 DNA reads as TGCGCCAGCAGCTTGGCCGGGCTAGCGGGGGGGCGTGAGCAGTTCTTC.

V usage is TRBV18 and J usage is TRBJ2-3, with TRBD2 as a possible D gene (5 bases). The CDR3 extends over 14 amino acids. V was pared by 3 bases and J by 0 bases, with 7 bases between. Germline-derived CDR1 and CDR2 are KGHSH and LQKENI. The CDR3 region is CASSPGGSTDTQYF. DNA of the CDR3: TGTGCCAGCTCACCGGGCGGGAGCACAGATACGCAGTATTTT.

This rearrangement joins TRBV29-1 to TRBJ2-7; 7 positions match TRBD1. This CDR3 spans 16 amino acids. Germline CDR1 is SQVTM and CDR2 is ANQGSEA. Losses at the gene ends were 4 bases for V and 3 bases for J; bases not matched to a gene: 15. The DNA for the CDR3 is TGCAGCGTTGCGGAAGAAACCGGGACAGATTTCTACGAGCAGTACTTC. Translation gives CSVAEETGTDFYEQYF.

This CDR3 reads CASSLGRGSSYEQYF. Written as DNA, the CDR3 is TGTGCCAGCAGCTTAGGGCGGGGGAGCTCCTACGAGCAGTACTTC. The rearrangement uses TRBV7-2 and TRBJ2-7, with 7 bases lining up with TRBD2. This CDR3 contains 15 residues. Germline V gene sequence: CDR1 SGHTA, CDR2 FQGNSA. The ends lost 1 base at V and 0 bases at J; junction bases unmatched: 3.

This clone turned up a few times. V and J are TRBV30 and TRBJ1-5; possibly TRBD1 for D (5 bases). The CDR3 is 13 residues long. CDR1 GTSNPN and CDR2 SVGIG come from the germline V gene (reference sequence). V lost 5 bases to trimming and J lost 6 bases, with 14 bases between them. CDR3 nucleotides: TGTGCCTGGGGTCCGGCAGGGCTTCAGCCCCAGCATTTT. This translates into CAWGPAGLQPQHF.

The CDR3, as DNA: TGTGCCAGCAGCCCTTCGAGTGATACGCAGTATTTT. The encoded protein is CASSPSSDTQYF. The rearrangement uses TRBV5-6 and TRBJ2-3; D is unresolved. The CDR3 totals 12 residues. The germline CDR1 and CDR2 sequences are SGHDT and YYEEEE. V lost 4 bases, J lost 6 bases, and 9 bases lay in between. Filled out from reference TRBV5-6 and TRBJ2-3, the complete variable domain reads DAGVTQSPTHLIKTRGQQVTLRCSPKSGHDTVSWYQQALGQGPQFIFQYYEEEERQRGNFPDRFSGHQFPNYSSELNVNALLLGDSALYLCASSPSSDTQYFGPGTRLTVL.

Written as DNA, the CDR3 is TGTGCCAGCAGCCCACCAAGAAGGGCCCAGGGTGGCTACACCTTC. It yields the protein CASSPPRRAQGGYTF. V usage is TRBV7-9 and J usage is TRBJ1-2; a possible D gene is TRBD1 (5 bases). The CDR3 sequence is 15 residues long. CDR1 is SEHNR and CDR2 is FQNEAQ in the germline V gene (reference sequence). V was cut by 5 bases and J by 7 bases, with 20 bases left in between. Complete variable domain (other parts from reference TRBV7-9 and TRBJ1-2): DTGVSQNPRHKITKRGQNVTFRCDPISEHNRLYWYRQTLGQGPEFLTYFQNEAQLEKSRLLSDRFSAERPKGSFSTLEIQRTEQGDSAMYLCASSPPRRAQGGYTFGSGTRLTVV.